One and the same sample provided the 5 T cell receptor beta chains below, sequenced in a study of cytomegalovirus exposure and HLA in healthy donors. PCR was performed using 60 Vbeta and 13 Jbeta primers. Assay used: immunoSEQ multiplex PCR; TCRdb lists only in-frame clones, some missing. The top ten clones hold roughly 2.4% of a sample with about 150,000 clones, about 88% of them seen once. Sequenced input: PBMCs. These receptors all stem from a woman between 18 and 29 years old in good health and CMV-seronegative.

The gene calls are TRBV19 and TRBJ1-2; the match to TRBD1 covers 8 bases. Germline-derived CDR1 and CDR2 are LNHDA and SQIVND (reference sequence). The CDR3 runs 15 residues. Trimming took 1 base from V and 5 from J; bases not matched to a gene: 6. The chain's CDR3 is CASSIGGQGLYGYTF. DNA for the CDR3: TGTGCCAGTAGTATAGGAGGACAGGGTCTATATGGCTACACCTTC.

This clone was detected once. CDR3 in DNA: TGTGCCAGCTCATTGGGACTAGCGGGAATCGGCGAGCAGTTCTTC. Protein product: CASSLGLAGIGEQFF. This rearrangement joins TRBV7-8 to TRBJ2-1, with 13 bases aligning to TRBD2. V lost 8 bases, J lost 10 bases, and 11 bases stayed unmatched. Germline CDR1 and CDR2: SGHVS and FQNEAQ. CDR3 length: 15 amino acids.

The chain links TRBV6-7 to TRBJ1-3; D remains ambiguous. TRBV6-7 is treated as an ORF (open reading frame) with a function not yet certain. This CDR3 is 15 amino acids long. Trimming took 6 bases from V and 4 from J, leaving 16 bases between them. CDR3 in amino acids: CASRAYLAGGNTIYF. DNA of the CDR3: TGTGCCAGCAGAGCGTATCTGGCCGGAGGAAACACCATATATTTT.

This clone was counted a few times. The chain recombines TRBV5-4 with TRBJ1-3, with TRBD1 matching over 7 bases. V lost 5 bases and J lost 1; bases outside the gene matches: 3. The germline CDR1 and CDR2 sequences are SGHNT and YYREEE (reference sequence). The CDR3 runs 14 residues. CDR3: CASRDRASGNTIYF. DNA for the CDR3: TGTGCCAGCAGAGACAGGGCATCTGGAAACACCATATATTTT.

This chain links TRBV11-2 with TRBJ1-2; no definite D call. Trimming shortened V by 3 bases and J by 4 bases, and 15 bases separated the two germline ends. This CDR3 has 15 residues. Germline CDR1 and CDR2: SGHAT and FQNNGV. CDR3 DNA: TGTGCCAGCAGCTTTCTCGGAGTTGGGAGCTATGGCTACACCTTC. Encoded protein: CASSFLGVGSYGYTF.